The next 9 T cell receptor beta chains were all read from a single sample in a study of blood T cell repertoires in COVID-19. Sequencing used immunoSEQ multiplex PCR; TCRdb keeps in-frame clones, though not all of them. This sample has over 150,000 clones, with around four fifths found just once. The sequenced sample was peripheral blood. The receptors were sampled from a woman in her forties with COVID-19, enrolled during active disease.

V is TRBV19 and J is TRBJ1-6, with 7 positions matching TRBD1. J was trimmed by 8 bases and V by 4 bases; bases with no gene match: 2. This CDR3 has 13 amino acids. Germline assignment: CDR1 LNHDA and CDR2 SQIVND (reference sequence). CDR3 in amino acids: CASSRDSHSPLHF. The CDR3 DNA reads as TGTGCCAGTAGTAGGGACAGCCATTCACCCCTCCACTTT. The complete variable domain, with remaining parts taken from reference TRBV19 and TRBJ1-6, reads DGGITQSPKYLFRKEGQNVTLSCEQNLNHDAMYWYRQDPGQGLRLIYYSQIVNDFQKGDIAEGYSVSREKKESFPLTVTSAQKNPTAFYLCASSRDSHSPLHFGNGTRLTVT.

The V and J genes are TRBV11-2 and TRBJ2-7; perhaps TRBD2 as D (6 bases). The germline V gene encodes CDR1 SGHAT and CDR2 FQNNGV. CDR3 size: 13 residues. Deletions cut 5 bases from V and 7 bases from J, with 15 bases between. CDR3 sequence (DNA): TGTGCCAGCAGCGTGACTAGTGCTTGGGAGCAGTACTTC. This gives the protein CASSVTSAWEQYF.

This clone was observed a handful of times. This chain uses TRBV7-9 with TRBJ1-1; D ambiguous. This CDR3 comprises 11 residues. Germline V gene sequence: CDR1 SEHNR, CDR2 FQNEAQ (reference sequence). The V end lost 0 bases, the J end lost 7 bases, and 3 bases lay between the germline ends. CDR3 nucleotides: TGTGCCAGCAGCTTAGCGCGTGAAGCTTTCTTT. Amino acids: CASSLAREAFF. Supplemented by reference TRBV7-9 and TRBJ1-1, the full variable domain reads DTGVSQNPRHKITKRGQNVTFRCDPISEHNRLYWYRQTLGQGPEFLTYFQNEAQLEKSRLLSDRFSAERPKGSFSTLEIQRTEQGDSAMYLCASSLAREAFFGQGTRLTVV.

This clone was seen ten or more times. This chain links TRBV7-9 with TRBJ2-7, with 8 nucleotides matching TRBD2. V shed 2 bases, J shed 2 bases, and the junction held 5 bases outside the gene matches. CDR3 length: 15 amino acids. Per germline, CDR1 SEHNR and CDR2 FQNEAQ (reference sequence). DNA for the CDR3: TGTGCCAGCAGCTTAACACTCGGGGGGGCCTACGAGCAGTACTTC. The encoded protein is CASSLTLGGAYEQYF.

The genes are TRBV12-3 or TRBV12-4 and TRBJ1-3; D gene unclear. The CDR3 runs 13 residues. The germline V and J ends were trimmed by 4 bases and 4 bases, with 8 bases remaining between them. The CDR3 loop reads CASSSHVGNTIYF. The DNA of the CDR3 is TGTGCCAGCAGTTCACACGTCGGAAACACCATATATTTT.

V gene TRBV4-1 combines with J gene TRBJ1-4, with unresolved D. CDR1 and CDR2 (germline): MGHRA, YSYEKL. CDR3 size: 15 residues. Between the trimmed V and J ends, which lost 0 bases and 0 bases, there was a span of 5 bases. The CDR3 bases are TGCGCCAGCAGCCAAGATGGCTCAACTAATGAAAAACTGTTTTTT. Its translation: CASSQDGSTNEKLFF.

The chain combines TRBV5-1 with TRBJ2-1, with D perhaps TRBD1 (5 bases). Germline CDR1 and CDR2: SGHRS and YFSETQ. There are 16 residues in the CDR3. Trimming left V 4 bases short and J 5 bases short, with 19 bases between. The CDR3 sequence: CASSRQTRLRDNEQFF. In DNA form, the CDR3 reads TGCGCCAGCAGCAGACAGACCCGGCTACGAGACAATGAGCAGTTCTTC.

V is TRBV7-3 and J is TRBJ2-3; no clear D gene. The V gene's germline CDR1 is SGHTA and CDR2 FQGTGA. CDR3 length equals 13 residues. V was clipped by 5 bases and J by 2 bases, with 8 bases between them. The CDR3 coding sequence is TGTGCCAGCAGCCGAGAACTCACAGATACGCAGTATTTT. Translation gives CASSRELTDTQYF.

This chain joins TRBV7-7 and TRBJ2-7; the match to TRBD2 covers 12 bases. The CDR3 sequence is 15 residues long. Germline CDR1 is SSHAT and CDR2 is FNYEAQ (reference sequence). J gave up 2 bases and V 5 bases, and 4 bases lay outside the gene matches. CDR3 loop: CASSPSSGGAYEQYF. The CDR3 region has the DNA TGTGCCAGCAGCCCATCTAGCGGGGGGGCCTACGAGCAGTACTTC.